Following are 3 T cell receptor beta chains from one sample sequenced in a study of early stage breast cancer tumors. The data were produced by immunoSEQ multiplex PCR, yet TCRdb's version contains in-frame clones alone and is incomplete. Among fewer than 30,000 clones listed, 75% to 85% were seen once. Sequencing was performed on blood. The source of these receptors is a person in their sixties with breast cancer.

This sequence joins TRBV7-2 and TRBJ1-4; D gene uncertain. Per the germline V gene, CDR1 is SGHTA and CDR2 is FQGNSA. The CDR3 sequence is 14 residues long. Trimming stripped 1 base from V and 5 bases from J, with 8 bases between. DNA for the CDR3: TGTGCCAGCAGCTTAGATCAGAGGAATGAAAAACTGTTTTTT. It specifies CASSLDQRNEKLFF.

The V gene is TRBV30, the J gene TRBJ2-1, with 8 positions matching TRBD2. The CDR3 consists of 15 residues. The V segment lost 4 bases and the J segment 0 bases; nucleotides outside the gene matches: 5. Germline V gene data show CDR1 as GTSNPN and CDR2 as SVGIG (reference sequence). Here the CDR3 DNA reads TGTGCCTGGACCCCGGGGACTAGCTCCTACAATGAGCAGTTCTTC. Translation: CAWTPGTSSYNEQFF.

The V gene is TRBV19, the J gene TRBJ1-4; TRBD1 matches 7 bases. J lost 7 bases, V lost 3 bases, and 11 bases had no gene match. CDR3 length equals 16 residues. Germline values: CDR1 LNHDA, CDR2 SQIVND (reference sequence). Written as DNA, the CDR3 is TGTGCCAGTAGTATCAGCCACCAGGGGGTCGCTGAAAAACTGTTTTTT. Translated, it gives CASSISHQGVAEKLFF.